A selection of T cell receptor beta chains follows, all from one sample in a study of T cell responses to AZD1222 COVID-19 vaccine. Libraries were prepared by immunoSEQ multiplex PCR; TCRdb keeps only in-frame clonotypes and omits some of them. This table has around 130,000 clones, roughly 86% appearing once. Sample: peripheral blood, taken 28 days after the second AZD1222 dose. These receptor sequences come from an adult who received the AZD1222 COVID-19 vaccine. CDR3s include the opening cysteine and the closing phenylalanine or tryptophan. Size values are once, few and many counts, or a class for expanded clones, and some rows have none.

clone size,V gene,CDR3 protein
.,TRBV6-5,CASTKFGRLTGELFF
.,TRBV6-5,CASPDKGYGYTF
once,TRBV3-1/TRBV3-2,CASSQGTSGGELFF
.,TRBV4-3,CASSQALAGGYEQYF
.,TRBV4-3,CASSQVGGLMNEQFF
.,TRBV7-9,CASTSSYEQYF
.,TRBV19,CASTARTGGFPLYRTDTQYF
.,TRBV20-1,CSASPNLADSYEQYF
.,TRBV19,CASSVDRAYEQYF
.,TRBV6-5,CASRPDRGGGQPQHF
.,TRBV12-5,CASGLVAGGANEQFF
.,TRBV7-2,CASSFAGGTGANVLTF
.,TRBV6-5,CASSYGGPQETQYF
once,TRBV7-2,CASSLWGGQGVRPYEQYF
.,TRBV6-4,CASSDAGATGELFF
.,TRBV6-5,CASSTPRGASTEAFF
few,TRBV7-9,CASSLARDRVTYEQYF
.,TRBV2,CASSPQGAGQPQHF
.,TRBV4-3,CASSQDWDSGRETQYF
.,TRBV7-6,CASSAHRDRGDYGYTF
.,TRBV5-1,CASSIGTGNEKLFF
.,TRBV4-1,CASSQILPTVNYGYTF
.,TRBV27,CASSKRQGAHEKLFF
.,TRBV4-2,CASSPAGGESSYEQYF
.,TRBV19,CASSILTGGGYTF
.,TRBV3-1/TRBV3-2,CASSPPAGVVTGELFF
.,TRBV12-3/TRBV12-4,CASSFIQNTEAFF
.,TRBV5-1,CASSLEGQGATEAFF
.,TRBV29-1,CSVDPSGLAGVDTQYF
.,TRBV6-2/TRBV6-3,CASSRKDTQYF
.,TRBV5-4,CASTSRENTEAFF
.,TRBV11-1,CASSVGDRGYKNIQYF
.,TRBV2,CASRREDTIYNSPLHF
.,TRBV5-6,CASSSTSGGPYEQFF
.,TRBV27,CASSIRGETEAFF
.,TRBV7-3,CASSLLAGGTEAFF
.,TRBV12-5,CASEDSNTGELFF
.,TRBV7-8,CASSSRPGSSYNEQFF
.,TRBV5-1,CASSFTRYTEAFF
.,TRBV19,CASSMGLAGETQYF
.,TRBV7-2,CASSRTGFESGANVLTF
.,TRBV7-6,CASSPGQGWYEQYF
.,TRBV7-7,CASSPTLRGEKLFF
.,TRBV4-3,CASSQDPRGGEAFF
.,TRBV29-1,CSVERNAGGRPETQYF
.,TRBV2,CASSRQGSSGANVLTF
.,TRBV6-5,CASTLQGVMNTEAFF
.,TRBV13,CASSLGSGTGCSF
.,TRBV4-1,CASSQVPGQGIGNTIYF
.,TRBV5-3,CARSHQGPNEQFF
.,TRBV13,CASSETSGGFTDTQYF
.,TRBV18,CASSPTGSGYGYTF